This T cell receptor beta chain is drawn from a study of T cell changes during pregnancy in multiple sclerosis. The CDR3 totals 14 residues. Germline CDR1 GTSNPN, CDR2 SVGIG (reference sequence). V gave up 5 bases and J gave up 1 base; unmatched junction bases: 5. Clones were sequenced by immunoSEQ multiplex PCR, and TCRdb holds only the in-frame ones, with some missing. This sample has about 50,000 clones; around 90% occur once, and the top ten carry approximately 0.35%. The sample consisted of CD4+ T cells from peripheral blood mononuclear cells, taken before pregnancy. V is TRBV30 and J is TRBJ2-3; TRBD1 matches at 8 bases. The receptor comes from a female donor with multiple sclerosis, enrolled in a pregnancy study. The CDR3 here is CAWARGHGTDTQYF. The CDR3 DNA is TGTGCCTGGGCCAGGGGGCACGGCACAGATACGCAGTATTTT.